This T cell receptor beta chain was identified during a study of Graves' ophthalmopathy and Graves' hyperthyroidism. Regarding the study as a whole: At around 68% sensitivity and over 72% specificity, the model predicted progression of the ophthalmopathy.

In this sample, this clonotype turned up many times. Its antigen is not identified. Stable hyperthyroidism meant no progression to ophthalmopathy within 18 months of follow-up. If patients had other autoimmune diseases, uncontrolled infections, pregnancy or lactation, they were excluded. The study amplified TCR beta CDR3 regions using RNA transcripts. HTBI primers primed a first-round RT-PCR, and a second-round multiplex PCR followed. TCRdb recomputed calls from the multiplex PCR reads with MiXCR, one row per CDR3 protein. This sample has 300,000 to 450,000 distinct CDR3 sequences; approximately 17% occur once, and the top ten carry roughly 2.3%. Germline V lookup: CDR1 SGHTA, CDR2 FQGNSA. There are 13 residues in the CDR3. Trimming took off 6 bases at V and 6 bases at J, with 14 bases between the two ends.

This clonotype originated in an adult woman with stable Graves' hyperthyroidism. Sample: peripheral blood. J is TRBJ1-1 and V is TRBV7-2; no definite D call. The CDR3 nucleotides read TGTGCCAGCAGTTTTATGGGGAATTCTGAAGCTTTCTTT. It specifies CASSFMGNSEAFF.